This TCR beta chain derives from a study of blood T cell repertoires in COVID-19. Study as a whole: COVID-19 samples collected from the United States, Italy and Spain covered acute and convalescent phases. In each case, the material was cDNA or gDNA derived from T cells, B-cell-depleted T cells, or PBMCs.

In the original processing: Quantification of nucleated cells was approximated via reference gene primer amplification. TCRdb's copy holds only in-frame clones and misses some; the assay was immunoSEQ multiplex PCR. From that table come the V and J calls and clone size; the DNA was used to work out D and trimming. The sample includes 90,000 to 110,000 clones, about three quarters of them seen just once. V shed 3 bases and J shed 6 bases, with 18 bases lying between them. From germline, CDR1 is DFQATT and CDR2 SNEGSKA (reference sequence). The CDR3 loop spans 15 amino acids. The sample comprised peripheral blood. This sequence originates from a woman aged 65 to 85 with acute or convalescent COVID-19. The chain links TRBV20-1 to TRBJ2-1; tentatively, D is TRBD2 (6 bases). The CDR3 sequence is CSASETSRVLNEQFF. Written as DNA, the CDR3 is TGCAGTGCTAGTGAGACTAGTCGAGTACTCAATGAGCAGTTCTTC.